Detailed here is one T cell receptor (beta chain). This CDR3 comprises 15 residues. Germline V lookup: CDR1 SGHRS, CDR2 YFSETQ. V shed 6 bases and J 6 bases; nucleotides not matched to a gene: 10. The sample is drawn from a study of blood T cell repertoires in COVID-19. Libraries were prepared by immunoSEQ multiplex PCR; TCRdb keeps only in-frame clonotypes and omits some of them. There are more than 200,000 clones in the sample; about nine tenths occur only once, and 1.5% to 2% lies in the top ten. The clonotype originates from a woman aged 18-30 years who had recovered from COVID-19. The genes are TRBV5-1 and TRBJ2-3; TRBD1 matches at 10 bases. Sequencing used PBMCs or T cells enriched from blood (not recorded which). The CDR3 region has the DNA TGCGCCAGCAAGAACCGGGACAGGGGATCGGATACGCAGTATTTT. It specifies CASKNRDRGSDTQYF.